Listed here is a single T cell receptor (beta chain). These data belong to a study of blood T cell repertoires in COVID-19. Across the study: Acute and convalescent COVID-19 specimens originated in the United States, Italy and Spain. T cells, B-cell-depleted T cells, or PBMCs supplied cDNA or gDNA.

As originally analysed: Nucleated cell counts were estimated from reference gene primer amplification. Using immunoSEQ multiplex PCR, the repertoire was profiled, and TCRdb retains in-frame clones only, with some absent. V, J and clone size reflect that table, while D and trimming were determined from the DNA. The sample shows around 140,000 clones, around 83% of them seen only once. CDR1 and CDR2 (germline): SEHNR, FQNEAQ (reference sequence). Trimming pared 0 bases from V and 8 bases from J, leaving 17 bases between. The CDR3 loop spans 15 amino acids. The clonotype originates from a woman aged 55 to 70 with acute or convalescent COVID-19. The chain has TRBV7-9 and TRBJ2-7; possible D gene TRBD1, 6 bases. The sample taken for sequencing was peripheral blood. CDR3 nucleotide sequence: TGTGCCAGCAGCTTAGCGACAGGTCCGATGGGGCAGCAGTACTTC. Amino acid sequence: CASSLATGPMGQQYF.